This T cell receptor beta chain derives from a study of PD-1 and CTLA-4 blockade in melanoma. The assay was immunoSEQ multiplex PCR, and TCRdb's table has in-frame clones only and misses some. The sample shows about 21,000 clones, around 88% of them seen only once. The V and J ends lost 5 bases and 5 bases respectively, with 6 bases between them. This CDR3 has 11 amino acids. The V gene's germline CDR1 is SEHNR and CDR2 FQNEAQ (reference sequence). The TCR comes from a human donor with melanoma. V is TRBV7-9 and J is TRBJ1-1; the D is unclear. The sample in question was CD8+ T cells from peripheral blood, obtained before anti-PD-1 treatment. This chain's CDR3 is CASSLGTEAFF. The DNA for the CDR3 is TGTGCCAGCAGCCTCGGAACTGAAGCTTTCTTT.